This TCR beta chain was identified in a study of T cell responses to AZD1222 COVID-19 vaccine (dated by TCRdb to the early 2020s). In the study overall: A total of 233 trial participants underwent TCR sequencing, of whom about 200 had received two doses of AZD1222 and about 25 had received two doses of the MenACWY control vaccine. Trial participants were enrolled by age into 18-55, 56-69 and 70-plus year subgroups, with roughly 160, 29 and 62 TCR-sequenced participants respectively.

Findings and caveats that apply to the study as a whole: The 56-69-year group was small, and its depth increase did not reach significance, likely because of low power. Spike-specific TCR breadth and depth rose significantly after two AZD1222 doses compared with day 0 and with MenACWY recipients. Most participants were white British and females outnumbered males, and the authors suggested that clonal diversity may have been underestimated. Nearly half of unique spike-specific TCRs reportedly recognized epitopes outside regions mutated in the B.1.351 and B.1.1.7 variants. Because no day 14 peak-response samples were available, repertoires were characterized only after the peak T cell response. Conclusions about previously exposed vaccinees are limited because only six or seven AZD1222 recipients were SARS-CoV-2 seropositive at baseline. Vaccine-associated CD4 TCRs spanned the whole spike protein, with dominant responses in regions 160-218 and 743-854.

Sequences SGHNT (CDR1) and YENEEA (CDR2) are obtained from the germline V gene. The CDR3 sequence holds 16 residues, the cysteine and phenylalanine included. Just CDR3 DNA is preserved here, 48 bases in frame from base 1. V is reduced by 0 bases and J by 1 base, leaving a spacing of 9 bases between them. Sample time point, as interpreted from the label and publication: about 28 days (+/-7) after the second vaccine dose. AZD1222 recipients with second doses at about 4 weeks or about 12 weeks were pooled, because spike-specific TCR depth and breadth did not differ between schedules. Samples from vaccinated people were obtained from the UK trials COV001 and COV002, which included a single-blind randomized controlled phase 2/3 trial of AZD1222 (ChAdOx1 nCoV-19) in healthy adults. Trial participant PBMC samples were collected at day 0 and day 28 after the second dose for TCRbeta chain sequencing. For this clone: Its specific antigen is unknown. No much larger clone exists at a distance of one base, and base qualities are not known.

The CDR3 regions of human TCRbeta chains were analyzed by immunosequencing. Regarding the original processing steps: TCRs in the repertoires were matched against a reference library of SARS-CoV-2-specific TCRs that had been generated with the MIRA antigen-specificity platform. Breadth was defined as the fraction of unique TCRs that were SARS-CoV-2-associated, and depth was defined as the fraction of total T cells that were SARS-CoV-2-associated. Using the MIRA data, each spike-specific TCR was assigned both to the spike region to which the TCR was reactive and to a CD4 or CD8 class. Log10-transformed breadth and depth values were compared by one-way ANOVA with Sidak's multiple comparisons tests. TCRdb stores this immuneACCESS table with in-frame sequences only. Part of the clones is absent; in the studies checked, under half of the shortfall reflects unresolved V genes, and no reason is known for the rest. V and J calls and clone size are copied from that table; D and trimming were computed from the DNA. The sample contains some 88,000 clones, over 75% of them found a single time. The top ten hold 5.4% of the sample.

This receptor was obtained from an adult who received the AZD1222 COVID-19 vaccine. This sample comprised peripheral blood, obtained 28 days after the second AZD1222 dose. This sequence uses TRBV11-3 and TRBJ2-2; no confident D gene assignment can be made. CDR3 region: CASSLDSPGNTGELFF. The DNA is as follows: TGTGCCAGCAGCTTAGATAGCCCGGGGAACACCGGGGAGCTGTTTTTT.